This T cell receptor beta chain originates from a study of molecular identifiers for immune sequencing clone quantification. This clonotype was seen ten or more times. This CDR3 contains 15 residues. Unmatched junction bases numbered 10, after V lost 5 bases and J lost 7 bases. The germline gives CDR1 MNHEY, CDR2 SMNVEV (reference sequence). TCRdb re-called the PCR reads with MiXCR, one entry per CDR3 protein. The data hold approximately 590,000 distinct CDR3 sequences, with about 25% observed a single time. Sequenced sample: naive CD8+ T cells from blood, with Jurkat cell RNA spiked in. Subset indicated: FACS-sorted CD8+CD4-CCR7+CD45RA+ naive T cells. This sequence originates from a human donor in good health. Some libraries in this study had Jurkat cell RNA spiked in. The chain employs TRBV27 and TRBJ2-7, with TRBD2 identical over 11 bases. This CDR3 is CASSTSTSGIGEQYF. As DNA, the CDR3 is TGTGCCAGCAGTACATCGACTAGCGGGATCGGTGAGCAGTACTTC.